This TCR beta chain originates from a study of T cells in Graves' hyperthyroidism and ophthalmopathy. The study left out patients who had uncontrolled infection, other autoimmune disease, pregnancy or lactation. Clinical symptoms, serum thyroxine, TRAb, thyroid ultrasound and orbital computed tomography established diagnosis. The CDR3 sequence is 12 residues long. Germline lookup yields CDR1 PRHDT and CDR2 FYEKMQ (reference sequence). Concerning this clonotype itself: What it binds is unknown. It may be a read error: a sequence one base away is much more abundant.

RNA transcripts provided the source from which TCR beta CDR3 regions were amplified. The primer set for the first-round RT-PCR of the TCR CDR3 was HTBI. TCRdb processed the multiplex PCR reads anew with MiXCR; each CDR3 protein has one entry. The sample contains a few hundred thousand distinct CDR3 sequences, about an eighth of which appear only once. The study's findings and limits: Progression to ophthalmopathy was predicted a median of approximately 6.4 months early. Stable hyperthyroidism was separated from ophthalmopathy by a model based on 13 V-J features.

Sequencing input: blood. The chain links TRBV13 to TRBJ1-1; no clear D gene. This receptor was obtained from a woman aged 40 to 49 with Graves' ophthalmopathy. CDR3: CAISLSTVEAFF. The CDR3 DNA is TGTGCCATCAGCTTAAGTACAGTTGAAGCTTTCTTT.